This record covers a single T cell receptor (beta chain). What this receptor recognizes is not known. No base quality values were provided; no much bigger clone lies one nucleotide off. This entry comes from a study of Ad26.COV2.S vaccination and SARS-CoV-2 variants (dated by TCRdb to 2020 to 2023). At the level of the whole study: Donors in the vaccine arm were drawn from COV1001, a multicentre, randomized, double-blind, placebo-controlled phase I-IIa trial testing Ad26.COV2.S in healthy adults. Ad26.COV2.S was administered intramuscularly at a dose of 5x10^10 or 1x10^11 viral particles, either as one shot or as two shots given 56 days apart. TCRbeta repertoire sequencing served as the tool for gauging how specific and how broad the SARS-CoV-2-reactive T cell receptors were following Ad26.COV2.S vaccination. The TCR-sequenced set comprised approximately 32 samples: roughly 19 Ad26.COV2.S vaccine recipients, 5 placebo recipients and 8 SARS-CoV-2 convalescent individuals. Trial participants were randomized into five groups of five: low-dose or high-dose Ad26.COV2.S given once or twice, or placebo on both occasions. Throughout the experiments and outcome assessment, investigators stayed blinded to trial group allocation. Here is what the overall study found, with its caveats: Compared with placebo recipients, Ad26.COV2.S recipients showed higher spike-specific TCR breadth (P = 0.0014). Non-spike TCR breadth was comparable between vaccine and placebo recipients, consistent with the vaccine containing only spike. After vaccination, spike-specific CD8+ and CD4+ T cell responses were reported to show substantial breadth. The study was not powered for comparison of responses between vaccine doses or regimens. According to the authors, total T cell responses may have been underestimated by the TCR breadth and depth analyses.

The immunoSEQ Assay was the method used to sequence TCRbeta CDR3 regions. After extraction, genomic DNA underwent amplification by bias-controlled multiplex PCR, followed by high-throughput sequencing. Per the source publication's procedure: To quantify the absolute abundance of every unique TCRbeta CDR3 region, sequences were collapsed and filtered. T cell fraction was estimated by normalizing TCRbeta template counts to usable DNA, with usable DNA measured through amplification of reference genes found in all nucleated cells. Repertoire TCRs were annotated as SARS-CoV-2-specific when V gene, CDR3 amino acid sequence and J gene were exactly matched to a known reactive TCR set. MIRA supplied the reference SARS-CoV-2 TCR set, which was filtered for enrichment in COVID-19-positive ImmuneCODE repertoires so that public or cross-reactive TCRs were removed. Using the MIRA antigens, annotated TCRs were further analysed by specific ORF or by position within an ORF. Breadth was defined as annotated unique rearrangements over total unique productive rearrangements; depth was the summed frequency of those rearrangements. Two-sided Wilcoxon rank-sum tests were applied when comparing TCR breadth between groups. This is the immuneACCESS table as TCRdb keeps it, with only in-frame sequences that have V and J called. A part of the clones is gone; compared with another copy, unresolved V genes explain less than half, and the rest is unexplained. The V and J calls and clone size are taken from that table; D and trimming were inferred from the DNA. The sample data list fewer than 500,000 clones, and nearly 90% of these were observed just once. The ten biggest clones cover approximately 2.5% of the sample.

The treatment or condition label corresponds to: about 20 received Ad26.COV2.S at low or high dose, single or two shots; about 5 received placebo; per-sample allocation not given. For vaccine and placebo recipients, the sequenced repertoires came from samples collected on day 63 after the first injection. Cohort 1b enrolled about two dozen adults aged 18-55 years at a single site in Boston, USA, between 29 July and 7 August 2020. Ad26.COV2.S consisted of a replication-incompetent adenovirus type 26 vector by which a prefusion-stabilized SARS-CoV-2 spike protein from the original Wuhan strain was expressed. Trimming at the junction amounts to 2 bases on V and 6 bases on J, and the germline ends lie 13 bases apart. The germline V gene specifies LGHNA as CDR1 and YNFKEQ as CDR2. Taken from cysteine to phenylalanine, the CDR3 has 15 residues. The CDR3 DNA has 45 bases and is translated from base 1.

The sequence derives from a person aged 18-60 years who received the Ad26.COV2.S COVID-19 vaccine or a placebo. The chain was built from TRBV4-2 and TRBJ1-4; possibly the D gene is TRBD1, per 6 matching bases. The sequencing used peripheral blood, collected in a trial of Ad26.COV2.S vaccine versus placebo. Here is the DNA: TGTGCCAGCAGCCAACAAGGACAGAAGGATGAAAAACTGTTTTTT. This gives the protein CASSQQGQKDEKLFF.